This T cell receptor beta chain derives from a study of T cell responses to AZD1222 COVID-19 vaccine. The table came from immunoSEQ multiplex PCR; TCRdb's copy has only in-frame clones and leaves some out. The repertoire holds more than 250,000 clones, with over 85% as singletons. Worth noting for this clone: Its antigen is still unknown.

The V and J ends lost 11 bases and 2 bases, in that order; junction bases with no gene match: 5. The CDR3 sequence is 13 residues long. In germline, CDR1 is ENHRY, CDR2 SYGVKD. Study-level results: Reports say nearly half of spike-specific TCRs go after unmutated variant regions. Increased Spike-specific TCR breadth and depth were observed after two AZD1222 doses. CD4 TCRs covered the whole spike, strongest at regions 160-218 and 743-854.

The genes are TRBV10-3 and TRBJ1-4; 7 bases are shared with TRBD1. This TCR came from an adult in good health. Sample: peripheral blood, taken on day 0 of AZD1222 vaccination. This chain's CDR3 is CASRTGTNEKLFF. CDR3 sequence (DNA): TGTGCCTCACGGACAGGTACTAATGAAAAACTGTTTTTT.